These 23 T cell receptor beta chains came from one sample sequenced in a study of shared clonotypes between healthy human individuals. Clones were read by immunoSEQ multiplex PCR, and TCRdb kept only the in-frame ones, dropping some. This sample has about 2.4 million clones, with approximately 93% found just once. The sequenced material came from naive CD4+ T cells from PBMCs. Subset noted: CD45RA+ positively selected. These receptor sequences come from a man aged 18-30 years in good health. Some clones in this sample may be carry-over from other donors' samples.

CDR3 sequence: CATSSKLATPNEQFF. The CDR3 DNA follows: TGTGCCACCAGCAGCAAACTAGCGACACCCAATGAGCAGTTCTTC. The chain is built from TRBV15 and TRBJ2-1; 7 bases align to TRBD2. J lost 6 bases, V lost 3 bases, and 8 bases had no gene match. Germline CDR1 LNHNV, CDR2 YYDKDF (reference sequence). This CDR3 is built from 15 residues.

With respect to this clone: Other DNA variants within this sample encode the same CDR3. The CDR3 DNA reads TGTGCCATCAGTGCCAGAGATACGCAGTATTTT. Translated: CAISARDTQYF. The chain is built from TRBV10-3 and TRBJ2-3; D is unclear. The CDR3 runs 11 residues. V dropped 4 bases and J dropped 5 bases, with 4 bases sitting between them. The germline gives CDR1 ENHRY, CDR2 SYGVKD.

Of note for this clone: Other DNA variants within this sample encode the same CDR3. The J gene is TRBJ2-2, the V gene TRBV11-3, with D unclear. The germline V gene has CDR1 SGHNT and CDR2 YENEEA. Trimming removed 6 bases from V and 5 bases from J, with 7 bases in between. The CDR3 totals 12 residues. The CDR3 DNA reads as TGTGCCAGCAGTCCCCATACCGGGGAGCTGTTTTTT. This translates into CASSPHTGELFF.

The genes are TRBV7-2 and TRBJ1-3, with a tentative D call TRBD1 (5 bases). The CDR3 runs to 16 residues. Germline CDR1 and CDR2: SGHTA and FQGNSA. With 2 bases removed from V and 2 bases from J, the gap between germline ends came to 13 bases. In nucleotides, the CDR3 is TGTGCCAGCAGCTTATTTCTGACAGTTCCTGGAAACACCATATATTTT. Translated, it gives CASSLFLTVPGNTIYF.

As concerns this clone: An end of the junction differs from the germline gene, which may be a read error. The chain joins TRBV7-6 to TRBJ2-3; unclear D gene. Per the germline V gene, CDR1 is SGHVS and CDR2 is FNYEAQ. The CDR3 consists of 12 residues. CDR3 sequence: CAGSLLRDTQYF. CDR3 DNA sequence: TGTGCCGGCAGCTTATTAAGGGATACGCAGTATTTT.

The chain combines TRBV6-5 with TRBJ1-3; D perhaps matches TRBD1 (5 bases). The CDR3 consists of 14 residues. V shed 4 bases and J shed 5 bases, with 12 bases lying between them. Per germline, CDR1 MNHEY and CDR2 SVGAGI. For the CDR3, the DNA is TGTGCCAGCAGTTCCCCGGGGACCCGAAACACCATATATTTT. Translated: CASSSPGTRNTIYF.

This clone was seen only once. The CDR3 is CAISSLQDTGELFF. The DNA of the CDR3 is TGTGCCATCAGCAGTTTACAGGACACCGGGGAGCTGTTTTTT. The chain links TRBV10-3 to TRBJ2-2; D is perhaps TRBD1 (5 bases). The V and J ends lost 6 bases and 3 bases respectively, with 11 bases between them. CDR3 size: 14 residues. The germline V gene has CDR1 ENHRY and CDR2 SYGVKD.

V and J are TRBV7-9 and TRBJ2-5; TRBD2 agrees at 10 bases. The CDR3 totals 17 residues. Germline V lookup: CDR1 SEHNR, CDR2 FQNEAQ (reference sequence). The ends lost 2 bases at V and 5 bases at J; junction bases unmatched: 11. CDR3 in DNA: TGTGCCAGCAGCTTACTCGGGGTAGCGGGAGGAGGGGAGACCCAGTACTTC. As protein: CASSLLGVAGGGETQYF.

For the CDR3, the DNA is TGTGCCAGCAGCTTAAGCCCCGCGGGGTATGGCTACACCTTC. It yields the protein CASSLSPAGYGYTF. V usage is TRBV7-3 and J usage is TRBJ1-2; D ambiguous. The CDR3 is 14 residues long. Germline lookup yields CDR1 SGHTA and CDR2 FQGTGA. The V and J ends lost 1 base and 5 bases respectively, with 11 bases between them.

Points on this clone: Other nucleotide sequences from this sample produce the same CDR3. The chain combines TRBV7-9 with TRBJ1-5, with D maybe TRBD1 (5 bases). The germline gives CDR1 SEHNR, CDR2 FQNEAQ (reference sequence). Trimming stripped 1 base from V and 5 bases from J, with 6 bases between. This CDR3 spans 13 amino acids. This CDR3 reads CASSLVGDQPQHF. CDR3 nucleotide sequence: TGTGCCAGCAGCTTAGTAGGGGATCAGCCCCAGCATTTT. Looking up the rest from reference TRBV7-9 and TRBJ1-5 gives the full variable domain: DTGVSQNPRHKITKRGQNVTFRCDPISEHNRLYWYRQTLGQGPEFLTYFQNEAQLEKSRLLSDRFSAERPKGSFSTLEIQRTEQGDSAMYLCASSLVGDQPQHFGDGTRLSIL.

CDR3 sequence: CASSPEGQLFRDTQYF. DNA for the CDR3: TGCGCCAGCAGCCCGGAGGGACAGCTTTTCAGAGATACGCAGTATTTT. The V gene is TRBV5-1, the J gene TRBJ2-3; D might be TRBD1 (7 bases). The CDR3 length is 16 residues. Germline lookup yields CDR1 SGHRS and CDR2 YFSETQ. V lost 4 bases, J lost 5 bases, and 20 bases lay in between.

This clone was seen once. The rearrangement links TRBV5-1 to TRBJ2-2, with 8 bases fitting TRBD1. From germline, CDR1 is SGHRS and CDR2 YFSETQ. J lost 0 bases, V lost 3 bases, and 16 bases had no gene match. The length of the CDR3 is 20 residues. The CDR3 is CASSSRGPNQIFANTGELFF. In nucleotides, the CDR3 is TGCGCCAGCAGCTCCAGGGGGCCTAACCAAATCTTCGCGAACACCGGGGAGCTGTTTTTT.

The chain employs TRBV4-3 and TRBJ1-1; D unclear. The V gene lost 3 bases and the J gene lost 5 bases, with 13 bases spanning the gap. In germline, CDR1 is LGHNA, CDR2 YSLEER. This CDR3 is 14 amino acids long. The CDR3 coding sequence is TGCGCCAGCAGCCAGCGTAACGCGCGGACTGAAGCTTTCTTT. Protein sequence: CASSQRNARTEAFF.

In its sample, this clone was seen once. The V gene is TRBV4-2, the J gene TRBJ2-6; 9 nucleotides match TRBD2. CDR1 and CDR2 (germline): LGHNA, YNFKEQ. The trim removed 4 bases at V and 0 bases at J, leaving 13 bases unmatched. This CDR3 has 20 amino acids. Written as DNA, the CDR3 is TGTGCCAGCAGCCGCTGGAGGGCAGATAGCGGGAGCTCTGGGGCCAACGTCCTGACTTTC. It codes for CASSRWRADSGSSGANVLTF.

The CDR3 DNA follows: TGTGCCAGCAGTTTAAGTACTATACAAGAGACCCAGTACTTC. Its translation is CASSLSTIQETQYF. The chain employs TRBV28 and TRBJ2-5; the D is unclear. Trimming stripped 2 bases from V and 2 bases from J, with 9 bases between. The CDR3 length is 14 residues. Germline CDR1 and CDR2: MDHEN and SYDVKM. The variable domain in full, completed from reference TRBV28 and TRBJ2-5, reads DVKVTQSSRYLVKRTGEKVFLECVQDMDHENMFWYRQDPGLGLRLIYFSYDVKMKEKGDIPEGYSVSREKKERFSLILESASTNQTSMYLCASSLSTIQETQYFGPGTRLLVL.

The genes are TRBV11-2 and TRBJ2-3; TRBD1 is a possible D gene (5 bases). V lost 4 bases, J lost 7 bases, and 15 bases lay in between. CDR1 and CDR2 from the germline V gene are SGHAT and FQNNGV. This CDR3 contains 14 residues. This chain's CDR3 is CASSSSQGGYTQYF. CDR3 nucleotide sequence: TGTGCCAGCAGCTCGTCGCAGGGCGGATATACGCAGTATTTT.

Notes on this clone: The sample holds other DNA sequences that translate to the same CDR3. The chain joins TRBV7-2 to TRBJ1-1; a weak D match, TRBD1 (5 bases). This CDR3 has 14 amino acids. Trimming took off 0 bases at V and 1 base at J, with 6 bases between the two ends. Germline CDR1 and CDR2: SGHTA and FQGNSA. The CDR3 nucleotides read TGTGCCAGCAGCTTAGCGGGGGGGAACACTGAAGCTTTCTTT. It specifies CASSLAGGNTEAFF.

The rearrangement uses TRBV14 and TRBJ1-2; D might be TRBD1 (6 bases). CDR3 length: 15 amino acids. Germline loops: CDR1 SGHDN, CDR2 FVKESK. V lost 0 bases and J 8 bases, leaving 16 bases between the germline ends. The CDR3 sequence: CASSQDLGGLGGYTF. As DNA, the CDR3 is TGTGCCAGCAGCCAAGATCTTGGGGGGCTCGGGGGCTACACCTTC.

The gene calls are TRBV18 and TRBJ1-1, with TRBD1 matching over 8 bases. The CDR3 contains 15 residues. CDR1 and CDR2 (germline): KGHSH, LQKENI. The J segment lost 0 bases and the V segment lost 4 bases, leaving 4 bases of the junction unmatched. CDR3 region: CASSLQGDLNTEAFF. The CDR3 DNA reads TGTGCCAGCTCACTACAGGGGGACCTGAACACTGAAGCTTTCTTT.

The gene calls are TRBV6-1 and TRBJ1-2; D is unclear. Trimming removed 6 bases at V and 1 base at J, with 12 bases between. The CDR3 spans 14 residues. Germline V gives CDR1 MNHNS, CDR2 SASEGT. The CDR3 spells CASSYLGFNYGYTF. CDR3 nucleotides: TGTGCCAGCAGCTATCTGGGATTTAACTATGGCTACACCTTC.

This rearrangement joins TRBV6-5 to TRBJ1-5; D is unresolved. This CDR3 has 15 amino acids. V gave up 4 bases and J gave up 8 bases, with 18 bases separating them. Germline V gene data show CDR1 as MNHEY and CDR2 as SVGAGI. CDR3 nucleotides: TGTGCCAGCAGTTCCCACGTCACCGGGCTTGAGCCCCAGCATTTT. This encodes CASSSHVTGLEPQHF.

This clone was counted between two and nine times. This rearrangement joins TRBV12-1 to TRBJ1-1; the D call in the table, TRBD1, was not verified against the DNA. TRBV12-1 is a documented pseudogene. CDR3 length: 16 amino acids. The CDR3 protein is CASSFVRVWMNTEAFF. The DNA of the CDR3 is TGTGCCAGCAGCTTTGTCAGGGTTTGGATGAACACTGAAGCTTTCTTT.

The chain is built from TRBV6-5 and TRBJ2-5; the D gene is possibly TRBD2 (7 bases). Germline-derived CDR1 and CDR2 are MNHEY and SVGAGI. V was clipped by 10 bases and J by 6 bases, with 15 bases between them. This CDR3 has 12 amino acids. Written as DNA, the CDR3 is TGTGCCACCACCGGGGGGCAAAAGACCCAGTACTTC. It translates to CATTGGQKTQYF.